The source of this TCR beta chain is a study of shared clonotypes between healthy human individuals. Study-level findings and limits: Represented genetic and exposure-history diversity was restricted by having few donors. Naive CD4 clonotype sharing across a handful of donors was 4% to 5.5%.

As to this clone: Its antigen is still unknown.

The study separated CD4+ cells into CD45RA+ naive and CD45RA-negative memory subsets. The germline gives CDR1 SNHLY, CDR2 FYNNEI. The V end lost 0 bases, the J end lost 1 base, and 9 bases lay between the germline ends. The CDR3 spans 15 residues. Profiled with immunoSEQ multiplex PCR; TCRdb holds only in-frame clones, not every one. This sample has a few million clones, with around nine tenths found just once. The clonotype originates from a man younger than 35 in good health. Sequences were obtained from naive CD4+ T cells sorted from blood. Stated subset: CD45RA+ positively selected. The chain joins TRBV2 to TRBJ1-1; D may be TRBD1 (5 bases). CDR3 sequence (DNA): TGTGCCAGCAGTGAAGCGGTAGGACAGAACACTGAAGCTTTCTTT. This codes for CASSEAVGQNTEAFF. The full variable domain, in which reference TRBV2 and TRBJ1-1 provide the parts outside the CDR3, is EPEVTQTPSHQVTQMGQEVILRCVPISNHLYFYWYRQILGQKVEFLVSFYNNEISEKSEIFDDQFSVERPDGSNFTLKIRSTKLEDSAMYFCASSEAVGQNTEAFFGQGTRLTVV.